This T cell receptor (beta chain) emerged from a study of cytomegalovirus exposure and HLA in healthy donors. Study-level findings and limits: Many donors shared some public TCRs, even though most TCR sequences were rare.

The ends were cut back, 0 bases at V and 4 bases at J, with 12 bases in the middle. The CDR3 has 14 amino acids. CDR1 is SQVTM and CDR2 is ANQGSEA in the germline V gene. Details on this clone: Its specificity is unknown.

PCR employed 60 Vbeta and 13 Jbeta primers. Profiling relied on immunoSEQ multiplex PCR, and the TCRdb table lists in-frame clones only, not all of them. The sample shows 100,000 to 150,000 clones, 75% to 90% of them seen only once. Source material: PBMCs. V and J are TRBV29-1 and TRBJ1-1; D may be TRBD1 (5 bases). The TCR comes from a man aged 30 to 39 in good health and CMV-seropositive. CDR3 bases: TGCAGCGTTGAAGATCCCAGGGCGGCCACTGAAGCTTTCTTT. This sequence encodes CSVEDPRAATEAFF.